This T cell receptor (beta chain) was captured in a study of T cells in Graves' hyperthyroidism and ophthalmopathy. Disease duration under 2 months; hyperthyroidism patients were aged 18 to 65. Diagnosis rested on symptoms, serum thyroxine and TRAb, thyroid ultrasound, and orbital computed tomography. The V end lost 0 bases, the J end lost 0 bases, and 11 bases lay between the germline ends. This CDR3 region has 16 residues. From germline, CDR1 is LNHNV and CDR2 YYDKDF (reference sequence). Researchers took RNA transcripts and amplified the TCR beta CDR3 regions from them. HTBI primers drove first-round RT-PCR of the TCR CDR3. TCRdb ran MiXCR on the multiplex PCR reads and lists one entry per CDR3 protein. Among under 700,000 distinct CDR3 sequences listed, 16% were seen once.

This rearrangement joins TRBV15 to TRBJ1-1; no reliable D call. The receptor was derived from a woman between 18 and 29 years old with Graves' hyperthyroidism. Specimen: blood. For the CDR3, the DNA is TGTGCCACCAGCAGAGACCTAGCCGGGGTGAACACTGAAGCTTTCTTT. This sequence encodes CATSRDLAGVNTEAFF.